This T cell receptor (beta chain) was recovered during a study of cytomegalovirus exposure and HLA in healthy donors. About this clone: The antigen remains unidentified.

Amplification used 60 Vbeta primers and 13 Jbeta primers. The repertoire was sequenced with immunoSEQ multiplex PCR; TCRdb's copy has only in-frame clones and lacks some. The sample contains 90,000 to 120,000 clones, 78% of which appear only once. Study findings and constraints: Later genetic work tied a missense DCLRE1C variant to beta-chain V and J trimming.

The receptor was isolated from a woman aged 40-49 years in good health and CMV-seronegative. The sequencing input was PBMCs.

Here the CDR3 DNA reads TGTGCCTGGGTACAGGTTGGGTTGACCGGGGAGCAGTACTTC. It specifies CAWVQVGLTGEQYF. This rearrangement joins TRBV5-4 to TRBJ2-7; perhaps TRBD1 as D (5 bases). The CDR3 is 14 amino acids. Germline V gene sequence: CDR1 SGHNT, CDR2 YYREEE (reference sequence). V was cut by 10 bases and J by 7 bases, with 24 bases left in between.